Sequencing of this TCR beta chain was carried out in a study of T-cell reconstitution after alpha-beta-depleted transplantation in children (dated by TCRdb to the mid-2010s). Concerning the study at large: The study quantitatively tracked T-cell immune reconstitution after TCRalphabeta/CD19-depleted allogeneic hematopoietic cell transplantation in children using TCR repertoire profiling. What the work shows at the level of the full study, not this receptor alone: In some patients, high TCRbeta diversity at day 60 was attributed to recipient T cells and intrathymic progenitors that had survived conditioning. Hyperexpanded clone frequencies declined over subsequent months; after one year, T-cell counts and TCRbeta diversity were mostly attributed to newly produced T cells. The apparently early alphabetaT-cell count recovery about two months after transplant was reportedly dependent on only several hundred rapidly expanded clones derived from non-depleted graft cells.

As encoded in the germline V gene, CDR1 is SGDLS while CDR2 is YYNGEE. Inclusive of the bounding cysteine and phenylalanine, the CDR3 is 17 residues long. CDR3 DNA only is kept here, 51 bases in frame from base 1. After removal of 4 bases from V and 4 bases from J, the junction retains 15 bases not matched to a gene. The treatment or condition label, read with the paper, signifies: allogeneic hematopoietic cell transplantation with graft depleted of TCRalphabeta T cells and CD19 B cells. Transplant recipients were children who received TCRalphabeta/CD19-depleted allogeneic hematopoietic cell grafts. This clonotype occurred many times. The antigen this receptor binds is unknown. Per-nucleotide qualities are absent, and no much larger clonotype sits a single base away. Library method: PCR. The sample was run on an Illumina HiSeq 2500. To normalize quantification of the TCRbeta repertoire, the TCR libraries were built with molecular barcoding that relied on unique molecular identifiers. TCRdb reworked the public reads: Q25 trimming with fastp, MiXCR clone assembly, productive beta chains retained. Rows are unified per CDR3 protein, each entry keeping the most common DNA and genes. For this sample there are around 670,000 distinct CDR3 sequences; over 10% appear just once. The ten most abundant clones make up approximately 0.8% of the sample.

Sequences were derived from PBMCs, sampled before TCRalphabeta/CD19-depleted stem cell transplant. The sequence derives from a girl under 10 years old with congenital amegakaryocytic thrombocytopenia, due to receive a stem cell transplant. This receptor chain uses TRBV9 and TRBJ2-7; TRBD1 aligns with 9 central bases. The DNA is as follows: TGTGCCAGCAGCTCGCACACAGGGGGCTTTCGCCCTTACGAGCAGTACTTC. Translated, it gives CASSSHTGGFRPYEQYF.